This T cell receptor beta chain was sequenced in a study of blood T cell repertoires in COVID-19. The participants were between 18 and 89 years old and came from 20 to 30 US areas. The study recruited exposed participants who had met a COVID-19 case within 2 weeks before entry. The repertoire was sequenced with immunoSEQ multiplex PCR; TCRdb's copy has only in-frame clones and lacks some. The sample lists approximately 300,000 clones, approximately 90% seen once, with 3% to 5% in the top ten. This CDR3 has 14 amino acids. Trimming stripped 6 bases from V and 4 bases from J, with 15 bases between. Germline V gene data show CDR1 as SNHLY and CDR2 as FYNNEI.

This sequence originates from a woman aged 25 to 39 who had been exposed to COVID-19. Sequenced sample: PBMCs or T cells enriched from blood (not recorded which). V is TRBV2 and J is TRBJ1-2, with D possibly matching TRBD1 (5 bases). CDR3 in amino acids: CASRRPGGVYGYTF. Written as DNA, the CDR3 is TGTGCCAGCAGGCGTCCAGGAGGGGTCTATGGCTACACCTTC.